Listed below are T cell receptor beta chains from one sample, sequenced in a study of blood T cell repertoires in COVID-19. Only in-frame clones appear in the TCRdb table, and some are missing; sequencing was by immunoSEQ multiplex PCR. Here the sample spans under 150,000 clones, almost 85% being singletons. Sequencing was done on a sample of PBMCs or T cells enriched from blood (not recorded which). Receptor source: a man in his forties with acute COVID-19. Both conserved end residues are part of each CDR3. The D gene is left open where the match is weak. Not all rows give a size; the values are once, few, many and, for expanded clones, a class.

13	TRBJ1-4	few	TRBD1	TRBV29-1	CSVEDRGGEKLFF	TGCAGCGTTGAGGACAGGGGAGGGGAAAAACTGTTTTTT
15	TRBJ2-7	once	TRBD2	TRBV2	CASSESSGSFYEQYF	TGTGCCAGCAGTGAAAGTAGCGGGAGTTTCTACGAGCAGTACTTC
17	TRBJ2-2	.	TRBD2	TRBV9	CASSVFASGANTGELFF	TGTGCCAGCAGCGTATTCGCTAGCGGGGCGAACACCGGGGAGCTGTTTTTT
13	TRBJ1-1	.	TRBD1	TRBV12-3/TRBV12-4	CASSLGQGKEAFF	TGTGCCAGCAGTTTGGGACAGGGTAAAGAAGCTTTCTTT
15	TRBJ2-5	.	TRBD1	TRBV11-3	CASSFGQGGQETQYF	TGTGCCAGCAGCTTTGGACAGGGGGGACAAGAGACCCAGTACTTC
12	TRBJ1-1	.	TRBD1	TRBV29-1	CSVGQRNTEAFF	TGCAGCGTGGGACAGAGAAACACTGAAGCTTTCTTT
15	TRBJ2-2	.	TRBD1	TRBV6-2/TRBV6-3	CASSRGQIYTGELFF	TGTGCCAGCAGCCGGGGACAGATTTACACCGGGGAGCTGTTTTTT
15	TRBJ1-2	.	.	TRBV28	CASTRVARGRDGYTF	TGTGCCAGCACCCGAGTGGCACGCGGGAGGGATGGCTACACCTTC
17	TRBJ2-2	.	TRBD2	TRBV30	CAWSGLAGRGIMGELFF	TGTGCCTGGAGTGGTCTAGCGGGGAGGGGCATCATGGGGGAGCTGTTTTTT
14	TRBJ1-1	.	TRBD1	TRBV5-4	CASSLTGVNTEAFF	TGTGCCAGCAGCTTGACAGGGGTGAACACTGAAGCTTTCTTT
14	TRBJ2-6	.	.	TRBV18	CASSPQGRDNVLTF	TGTGCCAGCTCACCCCAGGGTCGAGACAACGTCCTGACTTTC
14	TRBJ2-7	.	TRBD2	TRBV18	CASMLGEGPYEQYF	TGTGCCAGCATGCTGGGGGAGGGGCCCTACGAGCAGTACTTC
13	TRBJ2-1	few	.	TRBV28	CATTEFPYNEQFF	TGTGCCACCACTGAATTCCCCTACAATGAGCAGTTCTTC
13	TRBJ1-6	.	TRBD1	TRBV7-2	CASSFQGGSPLHF	TGTGCCAGCAGCTTCCAGGGGGGATCACCCCTCCACTTT
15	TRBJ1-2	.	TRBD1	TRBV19	CASSELSGRGYGYTF	TGTGCCAGTAGCGAACTCTCCGGCAGGGGGTATGGCTACACCTTC
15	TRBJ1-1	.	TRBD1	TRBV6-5	CASRRDRANGAEAFF	TGTGCCAGCAGACGCGACAGGGCGAACGGGGCTGAAGCTTTCTTT
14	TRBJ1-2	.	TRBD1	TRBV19	CASSGGQGTYGYTF	TGTGCCAGTAGTGGGGGACAGGGGACCTATGGCTACACCTTC
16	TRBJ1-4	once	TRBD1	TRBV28	CASSLADQGVLEKLFF	TGTGCCAGCAGTTTGGCAGACCAGGGGGTACTCGAAAAACTGTTTTTT
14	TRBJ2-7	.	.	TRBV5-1	CASSPPTGSYEQYF	TGCGCCAGCAGCCCCCCGACAGGTTCCTACGAGCAGTACTTC
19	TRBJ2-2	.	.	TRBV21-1	CASSKESGQGYPNTGELFF	TGTGCCAGCAGCAAAGAGTCGGGACAGGGATACCCGAACACCGGGGAGCTGTTTTTT
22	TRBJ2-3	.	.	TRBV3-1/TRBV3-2	CASGPHNYEGLSFSASTDTQYF	TGTGCCAGCGGACCCCATAACTATGAGGGACTCAGCTTTTCTGCTAGCACAGATACGCAGTATTTT
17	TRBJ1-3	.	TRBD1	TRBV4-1	CASSRVDRYFSGNTIYF	TGCGCCAGCAGCCGGGTGGACAGGTATTTCTCTGGAAACACCATATATTTT
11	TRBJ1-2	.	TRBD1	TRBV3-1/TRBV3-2	CASSQGQGAVF	TGTGCCAGCAGCCAAGGGCAGGGGGCCGTATTC
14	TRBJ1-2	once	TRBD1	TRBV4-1	CASSQYTGAGGYTF	TGCGCCAGCAGCCAATATACAGGGGCTGGTGGCTACACCTTC
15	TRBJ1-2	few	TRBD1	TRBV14	CASSQLDRGSDGYTF	TGTGCCAGCAGCCAACTGGACAGGGGTTCCGATGGCTACACCTTC
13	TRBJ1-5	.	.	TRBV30	CAWSVQTNQPQHF	TGTGCCTGGAGTGTTCAGACTAATCAGCCCCAGCATTTT
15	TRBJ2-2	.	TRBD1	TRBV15	CATSRGTGNTGELFF	TGTGCCACCAGCAGAGGGACAGGCAACACCGGGGAGCTGTTTTTT